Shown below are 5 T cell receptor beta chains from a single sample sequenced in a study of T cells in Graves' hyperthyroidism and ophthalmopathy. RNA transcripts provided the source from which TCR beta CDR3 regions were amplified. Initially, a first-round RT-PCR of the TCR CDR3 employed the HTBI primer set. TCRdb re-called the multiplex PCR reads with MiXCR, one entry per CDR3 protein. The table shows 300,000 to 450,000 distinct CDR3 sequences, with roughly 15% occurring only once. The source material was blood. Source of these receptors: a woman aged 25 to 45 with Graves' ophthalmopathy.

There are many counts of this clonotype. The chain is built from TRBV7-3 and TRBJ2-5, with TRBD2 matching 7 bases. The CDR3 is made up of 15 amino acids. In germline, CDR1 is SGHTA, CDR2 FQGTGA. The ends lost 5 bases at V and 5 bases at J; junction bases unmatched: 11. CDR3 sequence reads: CASSRAGWGGETQYF. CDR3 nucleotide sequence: TGTGCCAGCAGCCGAGCGGGGTGGGGCGGTGAGACCCAGTACTTC.

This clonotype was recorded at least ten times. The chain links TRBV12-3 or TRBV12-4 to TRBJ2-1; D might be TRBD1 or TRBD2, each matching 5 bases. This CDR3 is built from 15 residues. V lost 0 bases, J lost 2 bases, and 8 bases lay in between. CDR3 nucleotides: TGTGCCAGCAGTTTAGCGGGGGACCCCTACAATGAGCAGTTCTTC. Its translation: CASSLAGDPYNEQFF.

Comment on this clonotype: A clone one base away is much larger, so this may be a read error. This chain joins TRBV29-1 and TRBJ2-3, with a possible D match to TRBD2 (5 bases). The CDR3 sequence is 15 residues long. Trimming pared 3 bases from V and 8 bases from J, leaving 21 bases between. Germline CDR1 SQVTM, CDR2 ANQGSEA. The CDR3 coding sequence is TGCAGCGTTGATGGCCGAGGTCGAAGAAGCGGTACGCAGTATTTT. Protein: CSVDGRGRRSGTQYF.

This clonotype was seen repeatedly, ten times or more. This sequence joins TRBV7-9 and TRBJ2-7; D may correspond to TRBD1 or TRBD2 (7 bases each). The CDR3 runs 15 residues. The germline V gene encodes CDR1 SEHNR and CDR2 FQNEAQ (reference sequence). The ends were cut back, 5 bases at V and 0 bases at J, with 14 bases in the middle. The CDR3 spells CASSPRGDSSYEQYF. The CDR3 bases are TGTGCCAGCAGCCCTCGGGGGGACAGCTCCTACGAGCAGTACTTC.

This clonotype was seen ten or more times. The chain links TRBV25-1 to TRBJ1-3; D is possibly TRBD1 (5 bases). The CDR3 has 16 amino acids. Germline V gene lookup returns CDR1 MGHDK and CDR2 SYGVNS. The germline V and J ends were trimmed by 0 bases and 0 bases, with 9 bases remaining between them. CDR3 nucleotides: TGTGCCAGCAGTGAATACGCAGGGACCTCTGGAAACACCATATATTTT. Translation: CASSEYAGTSGNTIYF.